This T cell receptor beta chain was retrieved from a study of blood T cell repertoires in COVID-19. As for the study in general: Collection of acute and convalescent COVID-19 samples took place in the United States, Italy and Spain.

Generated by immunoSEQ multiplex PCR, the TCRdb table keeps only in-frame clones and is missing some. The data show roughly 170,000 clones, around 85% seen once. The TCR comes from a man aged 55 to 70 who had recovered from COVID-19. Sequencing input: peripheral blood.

The DNA for the CDR3 is TGTGCCAGCAGCTTAGCGGGTGACAGGCGAGGAACTGAAGCTTTCTTT. Amino acids: CASSLAGDRRGTEAFF. The chain employs TRBV7-9 and TRBJ1-1; D might be TRBD1 (6 bases). CDR1 and CDR2 (germline): SEHNR, FQNEAQ (reference sequence). V lost 0 bases and J 5 bases, leaving 16 bases between the germline ends. CDR3 size: 16 residues.